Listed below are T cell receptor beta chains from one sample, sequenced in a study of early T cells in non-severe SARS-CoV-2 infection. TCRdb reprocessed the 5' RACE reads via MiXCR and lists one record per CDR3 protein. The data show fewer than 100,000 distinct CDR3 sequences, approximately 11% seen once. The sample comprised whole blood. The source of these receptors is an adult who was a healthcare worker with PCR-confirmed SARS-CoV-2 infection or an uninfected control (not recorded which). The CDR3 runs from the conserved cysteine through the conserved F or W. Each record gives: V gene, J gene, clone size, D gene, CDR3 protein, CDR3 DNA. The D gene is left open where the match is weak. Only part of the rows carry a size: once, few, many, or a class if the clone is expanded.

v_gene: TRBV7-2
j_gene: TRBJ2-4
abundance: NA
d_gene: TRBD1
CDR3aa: CASSLTPGQFAIQYF
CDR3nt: TGTGCCAGCAGCTTAACCCCGGGACAGTTTGCCATTCAGTACTTC

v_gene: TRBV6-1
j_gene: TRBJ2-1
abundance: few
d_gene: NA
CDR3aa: CASKKPRGVYNEQFF
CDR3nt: TGTGCCAGCAAAAAACCGCGGGGAGTCTACAATGAGCAGTTCTTC

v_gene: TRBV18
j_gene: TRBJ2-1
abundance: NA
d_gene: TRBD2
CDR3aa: CASSPVKQTSGGRNEQFF
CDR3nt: TGTGCCAGCTCACCAGTAAAACAGACTAGCGGGGGGCGGAATGAGCAGTTCTTC

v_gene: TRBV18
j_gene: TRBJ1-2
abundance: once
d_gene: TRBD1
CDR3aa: CASSPTGQPNYGYTF
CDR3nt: TGTGCCAGCTCACCAACGGGACAGCCGAACTATGGCTACACCTTC

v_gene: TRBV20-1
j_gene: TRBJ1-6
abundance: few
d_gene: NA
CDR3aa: CSARAPTGNGSPLHF
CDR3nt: TGCAGTGCTAGAGCCCCTACAGGGAACGGTTCACCCCTCCACTTT

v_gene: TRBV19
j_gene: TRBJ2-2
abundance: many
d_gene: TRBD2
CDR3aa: CASNGGLNTGELFF
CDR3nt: TGTGCCAGTAACGGGGGGTTGAACACCGGGGAGCTGTTTTTT

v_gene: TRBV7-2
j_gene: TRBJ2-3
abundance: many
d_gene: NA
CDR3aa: CASSLDTDTQYF
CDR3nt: TGTGCCAGCAGCTTAGACACAGATACGCAGTATTTT

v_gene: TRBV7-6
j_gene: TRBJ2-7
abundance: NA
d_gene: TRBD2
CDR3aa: CASSLRTSGLSYEQYF
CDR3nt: TGTGCCAGCAGCTTACGGACTAGCGGGTTATCCTACGAGCAGTACTTC

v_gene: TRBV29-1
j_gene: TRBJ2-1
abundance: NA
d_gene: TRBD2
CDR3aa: CSGKLAGGEYNEQFF
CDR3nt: TGCAGCGGAAAGTTAGCGGGGGGCGAGTACAATGAGCAGTTCTTC

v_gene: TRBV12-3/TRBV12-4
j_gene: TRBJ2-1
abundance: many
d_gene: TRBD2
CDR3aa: CASSLGSVAGSDNEQFF
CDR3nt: TGTGCCAGCAGTTTGGGTAGCGTAGCGGGGTCTGACAATGAGCAGTTCTTC

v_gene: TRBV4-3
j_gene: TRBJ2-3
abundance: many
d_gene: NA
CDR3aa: CASSPGGGPDTQYF
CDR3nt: TGCGCCAGCAGCCCTGGGGGGGGCCCAGATACGCAGTATTTT

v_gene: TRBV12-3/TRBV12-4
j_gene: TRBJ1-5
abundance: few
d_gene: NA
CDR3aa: CASSLAPKSDLGGNQPQHF
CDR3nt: TGTGCCAGCAGTTTAGCCCCTAAATCCGATCTAGGGGGCAATCAGCCCCAGCATTTT

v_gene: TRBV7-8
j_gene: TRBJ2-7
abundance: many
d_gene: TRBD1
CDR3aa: CASSPNSGTDTYEQYF
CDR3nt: TGTGCCAGCAGCCCAAATTCCGGGACAGACACCTACGAGCAGTACTTC

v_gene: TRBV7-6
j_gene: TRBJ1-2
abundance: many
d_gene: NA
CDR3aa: CASSLAGDYGYTF
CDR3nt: TGTGCCAGCAGCTTAGCGGGGGACTATGGCTACACCTTC

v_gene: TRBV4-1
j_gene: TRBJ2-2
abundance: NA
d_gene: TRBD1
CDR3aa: CASSQSTGETGELFF
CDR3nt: TGCGCCAGCAGCCAAAGCACAGGGGAGACCGGGGAGCTGTTTTTT

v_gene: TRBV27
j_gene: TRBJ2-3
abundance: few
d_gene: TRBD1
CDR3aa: CASSRQGATDTQYF
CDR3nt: TGTGCCAGCAGTAGACAGGGGGCCACAGATACGCAGTATTTT

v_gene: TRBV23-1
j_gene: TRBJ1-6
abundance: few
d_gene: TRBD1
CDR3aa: CASRPQGAESPLHF
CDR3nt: TGCGCCAGCAGGCCACAGGGGGCCGAATCACCCCTCCACTTT

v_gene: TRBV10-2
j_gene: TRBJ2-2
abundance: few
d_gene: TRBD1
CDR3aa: CASSEPMTGEITGELFF
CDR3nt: TGCGCCAGCAGTGAGCCGATGACAGGGGAAATCACCGGGGAGCTGTTTTTT

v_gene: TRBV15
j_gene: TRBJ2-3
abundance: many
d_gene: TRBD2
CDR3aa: CATSTGTSVPPDTQYF
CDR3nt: TGTGCCACCAGCACTGGGACTAGCGTTCCCCCAGATACGCAGTATTTT

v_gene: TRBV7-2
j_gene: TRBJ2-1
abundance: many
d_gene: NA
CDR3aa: CASSPHWGRGGNEQFF
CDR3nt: TGTGCCAGCAGCCCCCACTGGGGCAGGGGGGGCAATGAGCAGTTCTTC

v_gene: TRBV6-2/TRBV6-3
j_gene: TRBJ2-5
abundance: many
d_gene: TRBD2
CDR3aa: CASSPSSGVETQYF
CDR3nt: TGTGCCAGCAGTCCTTCTAGCGGGGTAGAGACCCAGTACTTC

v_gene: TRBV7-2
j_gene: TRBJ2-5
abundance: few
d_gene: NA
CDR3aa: CASSLAGTQETQYF
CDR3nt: TGTGCCAGCAGCTTAGCCGGGACCCAAGAGACCCAGTACTTC

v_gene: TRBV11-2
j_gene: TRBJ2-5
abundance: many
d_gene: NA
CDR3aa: CASSLDPLETQYF
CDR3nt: TGTGCCAGCAGCTTAGATCCGCTTGAGACCCAGTACTTC

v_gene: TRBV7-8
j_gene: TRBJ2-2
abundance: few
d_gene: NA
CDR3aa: CASSPLEAANTGELFF
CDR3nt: TGTGCCAGCAGCCCACTCGAGGCCGCGAACACCGGGGAGCTGTTTTTT

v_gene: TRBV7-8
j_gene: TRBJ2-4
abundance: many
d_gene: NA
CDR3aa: CASSLKGAAVAKNIQYF
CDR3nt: TGTGCCAGCAGCTTAAAGGGAGCAGCCGTGGCCAAAAACATTCAGTACTTC

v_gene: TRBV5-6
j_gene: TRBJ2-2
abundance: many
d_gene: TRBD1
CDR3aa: CASSPSGTGTGELFF
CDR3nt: TGTGCCAGCAGCCCCTCCGGGACAGGTACCGGGGAGCTGTTTTTT

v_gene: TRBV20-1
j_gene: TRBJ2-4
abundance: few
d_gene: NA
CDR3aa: CSARQGPNIQYF
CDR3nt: TGCAGTGCTAGACAGGGGCCAAACATTCAGTACTTC

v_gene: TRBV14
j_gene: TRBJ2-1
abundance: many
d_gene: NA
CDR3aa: CASSQVGAWNEQFF
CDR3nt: TGTGCCAGCAGCCAAGTGGGGGCGTGGAATGAGCAGTTCTTC

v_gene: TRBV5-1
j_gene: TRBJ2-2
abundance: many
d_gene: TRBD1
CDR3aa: CASSLDRGAELFF
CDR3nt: TGCGCCAGCAGCTTGGACAGGGGCGCGGAGCTGTTTTTT

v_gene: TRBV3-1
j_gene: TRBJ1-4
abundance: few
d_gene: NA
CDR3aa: CASSQGPGGEKLFF
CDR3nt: TGTGCCAGCAGCCAGGGCCCGGGGGGTGAAAAACTGTTTTTT

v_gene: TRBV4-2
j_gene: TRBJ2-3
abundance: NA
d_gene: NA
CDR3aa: CASTAGPMGTQDTQYF
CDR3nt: TGTGCCAGCACCGCCGGTCCTATGGGCACTCAAGATACGCAGTATTTT

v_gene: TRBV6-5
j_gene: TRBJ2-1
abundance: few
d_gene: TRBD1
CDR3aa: CASGTTGGYNEQFF
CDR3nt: TGTGCCAGCGGAACGACAGGGGGCTACAATGAGCAGTTCTTC

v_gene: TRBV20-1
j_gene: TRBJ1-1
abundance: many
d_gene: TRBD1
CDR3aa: CSARDLTGGGTEAFF
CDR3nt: TGCAGTGCTAGAGATCTTACAGGGGGTGGGACTGAAGCTTTCTTT

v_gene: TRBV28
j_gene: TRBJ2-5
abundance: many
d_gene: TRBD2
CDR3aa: CASSLPSGGQETQYF
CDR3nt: TGTGCCAGCAGTTTACCTAGCGGGGGCCAAGAGACCCAGTACTTC

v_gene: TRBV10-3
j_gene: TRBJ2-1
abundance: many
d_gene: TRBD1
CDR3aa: CAIGPGTGTVTYNEQFF
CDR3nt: TGTGCCATCGGTCCAGGAACCGGGACAGTGACCTACAATGAGCAGTTCTTC

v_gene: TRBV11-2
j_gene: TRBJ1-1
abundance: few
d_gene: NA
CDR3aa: CASSYGLLRSEAFF
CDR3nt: TGTGCCAGCAGCTACGGACTCTTAAGGTCTGAAGCTTTCTTT

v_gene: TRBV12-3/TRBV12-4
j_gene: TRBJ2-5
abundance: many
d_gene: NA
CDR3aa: CASSPGTQETQYF
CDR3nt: TGTGCCAGCAGCCCCGGGACCCAAGAGACCCAGTACTTC

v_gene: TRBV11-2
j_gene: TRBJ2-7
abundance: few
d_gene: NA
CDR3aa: CASSPRTDGNEQYF
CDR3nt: TGTGCCAGCAGCCCCCGGACCGACGGCAACGAGCAGTACTTC

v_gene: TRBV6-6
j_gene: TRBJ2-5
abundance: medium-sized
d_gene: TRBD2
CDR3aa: CASSYVRTSRETQYF
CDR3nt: TGTGCCAGCAGTTACGTAAGGACTAGCAGGGAGACCCAGTACTTC

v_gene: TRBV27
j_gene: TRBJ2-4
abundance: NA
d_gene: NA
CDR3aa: CASSGTVGAKNIQYF
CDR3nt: TGTGCCAGCAGTGGAACAGTGGGAGCCAAAAACATTCAGTACTTC

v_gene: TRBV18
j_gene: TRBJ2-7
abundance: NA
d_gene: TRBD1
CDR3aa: CASSPETGNYEQYF
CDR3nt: TGTGCCAGCTCACCCGAGACAGGGAACTACGAGCAGTACTTC

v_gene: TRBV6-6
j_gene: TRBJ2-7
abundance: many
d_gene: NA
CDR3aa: CASRSPFSYEQYF
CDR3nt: TGTGCCAGCAGAAGTCCGTTTTCCTACGAGCAGTACTTC

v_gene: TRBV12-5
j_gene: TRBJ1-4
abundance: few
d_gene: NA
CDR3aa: CASGLEASSTNEKLFF
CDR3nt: TGTGCTAGTGGTTTAGAGGCATCCTCAACTAATGAAAAACTGTTTTTT